This T cell receptor (beta chain) was sequenced for a study of T cells during gluten challenge in celiac disease listed by TCRdb under 2017. Study-level background: Paired single-cell TCR sequencing was carried out for about seven challenge participants in whom a significant rise in HLA-DQ:gluten tetramer-binding T cells was shown. On the Illumina MiSeq, paired-end 250 bp sequencing was performed for single-cell libraries and paired-end 300 bp sequencing was performed for bulk libraries. During the challenge, blood was drawn at baseline, day 6 and day 14, while duodenal biopsies were taken at baseline and day 14. What the research found in general, with its limitations: The circulating gluten-specific T cells hit their peak on day 6, and the day-6 repertoire seemed to be made up largely of expanded preexisting memory clonotypes. On day 6, circulating gluten-specific T cells had a lower sample-corrected Shannon diversity, showing that clonal expansion increased. Across the 7 patients, about 12-44% of single-cell TCR-alpha/beta clonotypes seen at the latest time point had also been present at baseline, compared with about 51-56% in the bulk data.

Blood cells were gated as tetramer-binding CD4+ effector-memory gut-homing T cells defined as CD3+, CD45RA-, CD62L- and integrin beta7+, with lineage markers excluded. A 14-day oral dietary gluten challenge was undertaken by treated celiac disease patients on a gluten-free diet so that recall of gluten-specific T cells could be studied. Cells were sorted on an Aria II cell sorter as single cells, and also in bulk when tetramer-positive cells were relatively numerous. Peripheral blood mononuclear cells were isolated using Ficoll density gradient centrifugation and were cryopreserved prior to staining. Before tetramer-binding CD4+ T cells were sorted, thawed cells were stained with a pool of PE-conjugated HLA-DQ:gluten tetramers that present immunodominant gluten epitopes. After staining with HLA-DQ:gluten tetramers, blood samples were enriched using a tetramer-based method. The library was prepared using single-cell sequencing. The instrument was an Illumina MiSeq. Paired single-cell TCR-alpha and TCR-beta sequences were amplified by three nested PCRs with multiplexed primers covering all TRA and TRB V genes. Concerning the study's data processing: Reads were preprocessed with selected pRESTO steps, and V, D, J genes and CDR3 junctions were assigned with IMGT/HighV-QUEST. Only valid singletons with no more than three chains, each backed by 100 or more reads, were kept as single cells. A clonotype was defined by identical paired TCR-alpha/beta nucleotide sequences, and sharing of only around 0.18% between patients indicated that cross-contamination was negligible. In samples containing more than 20 cells, repertoire diversity was estimated using a Shannon index corrected for undersampling. TCRdb ran its own pipeline on the public reads, namely fastp trimming at Q25 and MiXCR clone calling, and kept in-frame beta chains. Rows merge per CDR3 protein into single entries with the most common DNA and genes. V and J calls and clone size were set by TCRdb, not the authors. Across this sample there are about 190 distinct CDR3 sequences, with 53% seen only once. The ten top clones hold roughly 58% of the sample.

Judged by its sample share, this clonotype qualifies as hyperexpanded (1% or more). Nothing much larger sits one base from this clone, and base qualities are not available. The source was gluten-specific CD4+ T cells sorted from blood using tetramers, collected at baseline or on day 6, 14 or 28 of gluten challenge (not recorded which). The receptor was isolated from a male donor with celiac disease.

DNA sequence: TGTGCCAGCAGCTCCCGTGGGGGGAACATTCAGTACTTC. This codes for CASSSRGGNIQYF. The chain couples TRBV7-2 to TRBJ2-4, and perhaps TRBD2 as D gene, on 6 matching bases. The CDR1 and CDR2 encoded by the germline V gene are SGHTA and FQGNSA. The trim is 4 bases for V and 7 bases for J, with a gap of 11 bases between the germline ends. There are 13 amino acids in the CDR3, from cysteine to phenylalanine inclusive. Of the read, only the CDR3 DNA is kept; its 39 bases are in frame from base 1. This CDR3, with the reference TRBV7-2 and TRBJ2-4 proteins standing in past its ends, gives the full variable domain GAGVSQSPSNKVTEKGKDVELRCDPISGHTALYWYRQSLGQGLEFLIYFQGNSAPDKSGLPSDRFSAERTGGSVSTLTIQRTQQEDSAVYLCASSSRGGNIQYFGAGTRLSVL.